A selection of T cell receptor beta chains follows, all from one sample in a study of OX40 agonist ivuxolimab in advanced cancers. Here immunoSEQ multiplex PCR was the method, and the copy in TCRdb shows in-frame clones only, minus some. The repertoire holds 30,000 to 45,000 clones, with 82% as singletons. This sample comprised CD4+ or CD8+ T cells sorted from blood, obtained in a trial of the OX40 agonist ivuxolimab. These receptors all stem from an adult with an advanced solid tumor such as melanoma, head and neck, liver or kidney cancer. The conserved cysteine and the conserved F or W are not part of the CDR3 here. Fields, in order: CDR3 length, D gene, clone size, V gene, CDR3 protein. D genes are given only for firm matches. For some rows the clone size is stated as once, few or many, or as a class when expanded; others skip it.

17,TRBD1,-,TRBV5-1,ASSLADREPHRGHQPQH
12,-,-,TRBV19,ASSPLPGAYEQY
15,TRBD1,-,TRBV19,ASKPGTGVQSVYEQY
12,TRBD2,-,TRBV5-1,ASSSGLGQETQY
10,-,-,TRBV7-2,ASSLGYNPLH
13,-,-,TRBV5-1,ASSLAGTRYNEQF
12,-,-,TRBV15,ATSRDRGEDGYT
11,-,-,TRBV11-3,ASSLGIVGPAF
11,-,-,TRBV18,ASSPDPIGGLF
12,-,-,TRBV19,ASSIGRSGNTIY
12,-,-,TRBV29-1,SVSDRATNEKLF
12,TRBD1,-,TRBV7-2,ASSAGTGGNTIY
13,-,few,TRBV5-1,ASSLGAGLTDTQY
8,-,-,TRBV20-1,SAGPYEQY
10,TRBD1,-,TRBV29-1,SVSTGADTQY
12,-,-,TRBV6-5,ASSYPGGANVLT
13,TRBD1,-,TRBV5-1,ASSVPGQGNEKLF
10,-,-,TRBV5-6,ASSLFNQPQH
11,-,-,TRBV5-1,ASSLFVGFEQY
11,-,-,TRBV9,ASSYGVNTEAF
13,-,once,TRBV4-2,ASSQERRDTEKLF
12,-,-,TRBV2,ASKGTSGNTEAF
14,TRBD1,-,TRBV10-2,ASRRGTGDVSDGYT
14,-,-,TRBV5-1,ASSSIDRGLQETQY
9,-,-,TRBV29-1,SVDSRETQY
10,-,-,TRBV18,ASSPRQETQY
11,-,-,TRBV30,AWLPGFTTEAF
9,-,-,TRBV7-9,ASSVSYEQY
11,-,-,TRBV11-2,ASSKQENYGYT
12,TRBD1,-,TRBV5-8,ASNFRQGAYEQY
12,-,few,TRBV19,ASSIGGENSPLH
9,-,-,TRBV6-1,ASSEAAEAF
14,TRBD1,-,TRBV7-9,ASSLRGTGGNTEAF
12,-,-,TRBV5-1,ASSSTVANYGYT
7,-,-,TRBV29-1,SVGPSLF
13,-,-,TRBV6-6,ASSSRQASNTEAF
15,TRBD1,-,TRBV19,ASSIDTGVADNEKLF
13,-,-,TRBV2,ASSEGSGASTEAF
14,TRBD1,-,TRBV30,AWSVPDRGLGGELF
12,TRBD1,-,TRBV29-1,SVEMGQRLNIQY
11,-,once,TRBV19,ASSMNPVEKQF
14,TRBD2,-,TRBV11-3,ASSLGSGGRIDTQY
11,-,once,TRBV27,ASSLRGTDTQY
13,-,-,TRBV7-2,ASSLILSQGDEQY
13,-,-,TRBV30,AWSIPGVPHYEAF
13,TRBD1,-,TRBV5-1,ASSMTGPNTGELF
13,TRBD1,-,TRBV6-5,ASSTGQVGSYEQY
11,-,-,TRBV6-5,ASRLQGGQEAF
14,TRBD1,-,TRBV6-6,ASSFTGGSNTGELF
11,-,-,TRBV11-1,ASSLESGNEQF
9,-,-,TRBV6-1,ASWDNYEQY
13,-,few,TRBV30,AWRPRRRGGEKLF
11,-,-,TRBV27,ASRILSTDTQY